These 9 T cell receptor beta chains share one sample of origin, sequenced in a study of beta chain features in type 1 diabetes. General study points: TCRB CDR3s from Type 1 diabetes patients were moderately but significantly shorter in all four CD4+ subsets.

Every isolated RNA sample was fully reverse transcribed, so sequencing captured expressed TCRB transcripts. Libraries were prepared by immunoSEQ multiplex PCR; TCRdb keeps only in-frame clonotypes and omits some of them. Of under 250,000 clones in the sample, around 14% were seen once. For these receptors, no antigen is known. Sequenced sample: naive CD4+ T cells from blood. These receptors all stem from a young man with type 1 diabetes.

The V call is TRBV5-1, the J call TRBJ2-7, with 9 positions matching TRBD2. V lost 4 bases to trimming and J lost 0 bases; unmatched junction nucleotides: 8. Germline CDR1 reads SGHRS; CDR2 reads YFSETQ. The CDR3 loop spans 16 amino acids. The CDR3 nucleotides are TGCGCCAGCAGCGTCCAAGCGGGGGGCAGCTCCTACGAGCAGTACTTC. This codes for CASSVQAGGSSYEQYF. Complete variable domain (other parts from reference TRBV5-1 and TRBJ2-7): KAGVTQTPRYLIKTRGQQVTLSCSPISGHRSVSWYQQTPGQGLQFLFEYFSETQRNKGNFPGRFSGRQFSNSRSEMNVSTLELGDSALYLCASSVQAGGSSYEQYFGPGTRLTVT.

CDR3 sequence (DNA): TGTGCCAGCAGCCCAGGGTACGAGCAGTACTTC. Translating it yields CASSPGYEQYF. This chain uses TRBV7-9 with TRBJ2-7, with a tentative D call TRBD1 (5 bases). Trimming left V 5 bases short and J 4 bases short, with 6 bases between. This CDR3 has 11 residues. CDR1 SEHNR and CDR2 FQNEAQ come from the germline V gene (reference sequence).

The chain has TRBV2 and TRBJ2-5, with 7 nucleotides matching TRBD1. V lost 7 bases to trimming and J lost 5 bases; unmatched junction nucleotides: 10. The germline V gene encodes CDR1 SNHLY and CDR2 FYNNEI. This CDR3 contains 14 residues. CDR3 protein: CASIEGGYRETQYF. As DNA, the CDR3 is TGTGCCAGCATAGAAGGGGGCTACAGGGAGACCCAGTACTTC.

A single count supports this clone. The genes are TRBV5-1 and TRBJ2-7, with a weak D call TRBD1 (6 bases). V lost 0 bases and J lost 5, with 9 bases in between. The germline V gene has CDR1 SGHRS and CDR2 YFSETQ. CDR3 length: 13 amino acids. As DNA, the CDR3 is TGCGCCAGCAGCTTGGACAGGGTTCACGAGCAGTACTTC. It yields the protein CASSLDRVHEQYF.

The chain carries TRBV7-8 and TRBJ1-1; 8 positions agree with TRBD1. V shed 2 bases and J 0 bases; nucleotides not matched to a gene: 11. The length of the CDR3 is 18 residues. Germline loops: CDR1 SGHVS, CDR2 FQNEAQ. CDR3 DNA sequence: TGTGCCAGCAGCTTACTCACAGGGGGGAACGCCATGAACACTGAAGCTTTCTTT. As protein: CASSLLTGGNAMNTEAFF.

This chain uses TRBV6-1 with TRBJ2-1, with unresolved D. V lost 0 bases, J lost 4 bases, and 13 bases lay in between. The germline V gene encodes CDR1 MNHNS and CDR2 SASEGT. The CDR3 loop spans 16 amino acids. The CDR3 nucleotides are TGTGCCAGCAGTGAAGCGCTGAGGTTCCCATACAATGAGCAGTTCTTC. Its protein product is CASSEALRFPYNEQFF.

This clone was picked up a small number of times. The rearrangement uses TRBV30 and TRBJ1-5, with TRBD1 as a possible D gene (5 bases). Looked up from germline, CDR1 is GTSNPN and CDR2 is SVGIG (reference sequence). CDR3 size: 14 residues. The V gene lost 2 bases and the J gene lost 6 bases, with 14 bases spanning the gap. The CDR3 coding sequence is TGTGCCTGGAGTCGCGGGGGGGATGGTCAGCCCCAGCATTTT. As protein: CAWSRGGDGQPQHF. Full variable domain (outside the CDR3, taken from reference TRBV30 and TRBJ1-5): SQTIHQWPATLVQPVGSPLSLECTVEGTSNPNLYWYRQAAGRGLQLLFYSVGIGQISSEVPQNLSASRPQDRQFILSSKKLLLSDSGFYLCAWSRGGDGQPQHFGDGTRLSIL.

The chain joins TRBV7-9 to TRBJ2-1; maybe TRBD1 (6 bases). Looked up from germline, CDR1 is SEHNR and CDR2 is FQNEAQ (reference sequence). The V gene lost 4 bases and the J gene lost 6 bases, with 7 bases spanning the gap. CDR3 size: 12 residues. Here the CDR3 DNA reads TGTGCCAGCAGCTCACAGGGCAATGAGCAGTTCTTC. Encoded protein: CASSSQGNEQFF. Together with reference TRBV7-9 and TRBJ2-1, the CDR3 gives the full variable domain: DTGVSQNPRHKITKRGQNVTFRCDPISEHNRLYWYRQTLGQGPEFLTYFQNEAQLEKSRLLSDRFSAERPKGSFSTLEIQRTEQGDSAMYLCASSSQGNEQFFGPGTRLTVL.

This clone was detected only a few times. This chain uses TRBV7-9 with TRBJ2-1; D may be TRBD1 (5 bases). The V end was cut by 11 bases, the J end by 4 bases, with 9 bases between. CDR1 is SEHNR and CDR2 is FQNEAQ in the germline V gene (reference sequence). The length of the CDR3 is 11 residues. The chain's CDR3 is CASTAYNEQFF. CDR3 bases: TGTGCCTCGACAGCGTACAATGAGCAGTTCTTC.